A single sample gave rise to the 31 T cell receptor delta chains below, sequenced in a study of human gamma delta and Vdelta1 T cells. TCRdb processed the PCR reads again with the CATT caller. In the table there are 4,000 to 5,000 delta-chain clones, roughly a quarter of which are singletons. Specimen: naive CD27+ Vdelta1 gamma-delta T cells from blood. Receptor source: a human donor in good health.

By share, this clone ranks as medium-sized (0.01 to 0.1%). One base separates it from a far larger clone, so it is likely a read error. Distinct nucleotide sequences in the sample also encode this CDR3. The chain combines TRDV1 with TRDJ1; 11 nucleotides agree with TRDD3. The CDR3 loop spans 22 amino acids. Germline assignment: CDR1 TSWWSYY and CDR2 QGS. J lost 8 bases, V lost 1 base, and 27 bases had no gene match. This chain's CDR3 is CALGEPYVWGIRGWQNNNKLIF. The CDR3 DNA is TGTGCTCTTGGGGAACCTTACGTATGGGGGATACGCGGTTGGCAAAACAACAACAAACTCATCTTT.

By its share, this clone is medium-sized. The J gene is TRDJ1, the V gene TRDV1, with D perhaps matching TRDD2 (9 bases). The CDR3 is made up of 18 amino acids. V was trimmed by 5 bases and J by 0 bases, leaving 22 bases between them. Germline CDR1 reads TSWWSYY; CDR2 reads QGS. CDR3 sequence: CALGTTFLRGYYTDKLIF. The CDR3 DNA reads TGTGCTCTTGGGACAACCTTCCTACGGGGATACTACACCGATAAACTCATCTTT.

This clone was found a few times. The amino acid sequence in TCRdb belongs to a much larger clone and departs from this DNA's translation at residue 12, likely a sequencing read error; the sequence shown is translated from the DNA. The chain carries TRDV1 and TRDJ1; the D call may be TRDD2 or TRDD3 (6 bases each). The germline CDR1 and CDR2 sequences are TSWWSYY and QGS. This CDR3 comprises 20 residues. CDR3 sequence reads: CALGGLPHLNWVIKTDKLIF. CDR3 DNA sequence: TGTGCCTTAGGGGGCCTTCCACACTTGAACTGGGTGATAAAGACCGATAAACTCATCTTT.

This clone was seen a handful of times. This DNA translates differently at residue 8 from the TCRdb protein, which is that of a much larger clone; a read error is likely, and the protein shown is the DNA's own translation. J is TRDJ1 and V is TRDV1, with 10 bases matching TRDD3. V trimming: 0 bases; J trimming: 0 bases; junction bases outside the gene matches: 13. The CDR3 covers 20 residues. From germline, CDR1 is TSWWSYY and CDR2 QGS. Here the CDR3 DNA reads TGTGCTCTTGGGGAACTACACCTAACTGGGGGATCCTCGTACACCGATAAACTCATCTTT. Protein product: CALGELHLTGGSSYTDKLIF.

To note about this clone: It differs at one base from a far larger clone, so likely a read error. The chain carries TRDV1 and TRDJ1; 9 nucleotides match TRDD3. This CDR3 has 21 amino acids. Losses at the gene ends were 5 bases for V and 2 bases for J; bases not matched to a gene: 24. The V gene's germline CDR1 is TSWWSYY and CDR2 QGS. In DNA form, the CDR3 reads TGTGCTCTTGGGCCCTCAAAACGGGCCTTCCCTCTTCTGGGGGATACCGATAAACTCATCTTT. Translating it yields CALGPSKRAFPLLGDTDKLIF.

This clone was seen a handful of times. This likely came from a read error, as a far larger clone is one base away. The sample holds other DNA sequences that translate to the same CDR3. The chain couples TRDV1 to TRDJ1; 11 bases are a match to TRDD3. The germline gives CDR1 TSWWSYY, CDR2 QGS. CDR3 size: 19 residues. J gave up 0 bases and V 4 bases, and 13 bases lay outside the gene matches. CDR3 bases: TGTGCTCTTGGGGCTTATCGTCTGGGGGATACCTGGTACACCGATAAACTCATCTTT. This translates into CALGAYRLGDTWYTDKLIF.

This clone was recorded a few times. Translating this DNA gives a protein that differs at residue 17 from the TCRdb one, which belongs to a much larger clone; a read error is likely, and the protein shown is this translation. V and J are TRDV1 and TRDJ1, with 13 bases matching TRDD3. Looked up from germline, CDR1 is TSWWSYY and CDR2 is QGS. CDR3 length equals 19 residues. CDR3 bases: TGTGCTCTTGCAACGGGGGACTGGGGGATACGGATTTACACCGATAAACCCATCTTT. Its translation: CALATGDWGIRIYTDKPIF.

This clone has only a few counts. Different DNA sequences within this sample yield the same CDR3. The chain combines TRDV1 with TRDJ1; the D is unclear. V was trimmed by 6 bases and J by 10 bases, leaving 9 bases between them. CDR1 and CDR2 from the germline V gene are TSWWSYY and QGS. CDR3 length: 10 residues. For the CDR3, the DNA is TGTGCTCTTGGAGGAAGTCGACTCATCTTT. Its protein product is CALGGSRLIF.

This clone is classed as medium-sized (0.01 to 0.1%). The J gene is TRDJ1, the V gene TRDV1; maybe TRDD2 (9 bases). Germline CDR1 and CDR2: TSWWSYY and QGS. V was pared by 4 bases and J by 0 bases, with 48 bases between. The CDR3 loop spans 27 amino acids. CDR3 in DNA: TGTGCTCTTGGGGCCATTCGGACCCTTCCTACGGGGAAGGGTTGGGGGATTACCCCCCCGTACACCGATAAACTCATCTTT. Its protein is CALGAIRTLPTGKGWGITPPYTDKLIF.

The chain employs TRDV1 and TRDJ2; D is possibly TRDD2 or TRDD3 (5 bases each). V shed 1 base and J shed 4 bases, with 19 bases lying between them. Germline V lookup: CDR1 TSWWSYY, CDR2 QGS. This CDR3 has 18 residues. The CDR3 coding sequence is TGTGCTCTTGGGGAACCGGCCTTCGGGGGGCCGGGGACAGCACAACTCTTCTTT. It encodes CALGEPAFGGPGTAQLFF.

The rearrangement uses TRDV1 and TRDJ1; no clear D gene. This CDR3 contains 17 residues. Germline CDR1 is TSWWSYY and CDR2 is QGS. V was trimmed by 4 bases and J by 0 bases, leaving 18 bases between them. In DNA form, the CDR3 reads TGTGCTCTTGGGGTAAACCTGGAGCGGCCCTACACCGATAAACTCATCTTT. Translated, it gives CALGVNLERPYTDKLIF.

This clone was recorded at least ten times. This chain uses TRDV1 with TRDJ1; 11 bases match TRDD3. CDR1 TSWWSYY and CDR2 QGS come from the germline V gene. V shed 2 bases and J 4 bases; nucleotides not matched to a gene: 18. CDR3 length: 20 residues. The chain's CDR3 is CALGEKGPYWGIRRGDKLIF. The CDR3 DNA reads TGTGCTCTTGGGGAAAAGGGCCCTTACTGGGGGATAAGAAGGGGCGATAAACTCATCTTT.

This clone has more than one count but fewer than ten. TCRdb records a much larger clone's protein for this DNA, with a difference at residue 13 that likely arises from a read error; the protein given is the translation of the DNA. The chain links TRDV1 to TRDJ1; a weak D match, TRDD2 (5 bases). Trimming stripped 0 bases from V and 0 bases from J, with 23 bases between. Per the germline V gene, CDR1 is TSWWSYY and CDR2 is QGS. The CDR3 loop spans 20 amino acids. Here the CDR3 reads CALGELCTYDAGEYTDKLIF. The CDR3 coding sequence is TGTGCTCTTGGGGAACTATGCACCTACGATGCTGGAGAGTACACCGATAAACTCATCTTT.

A word on this clone: For this DNA, TCRdb reports the protein of a much larger clone, which diverges at residue 5, most likely from a read error; the protein presented here is translated directly from the DNA. V gene TRDV1 combines with J gene TRDJ1; TRDD3 aligns across 11 bases. V dropped 4 bases and J dropped 4; count of bases not matched to a gene: 26. The V gene's germline CDR1 is TSWWSYY and CDR2 QGS. This CDR3 has 22 amino acids. CDR3 DNA: TGTGCTCTTGGGGGATTCTTTACTGTTAGCCACTGGGGGATAAACAGGGGCGATAAACTCATCTTT. Translated: CALGGFFTVSHWGINRGDKLIF.

Remarks on this clone: It may be a read error: a sequence one base away is much more abundant. The sample has other DNA sequences that encode this CDR3 too. The rearrangement links TRDV1 to TRDJ1, with TRDD3 matching 8 bases. The junction had 23 bases not matched to a gene; V was cut back by 3 bases and J by 2 bases. The CDR3 extends over 21 amino acids. Germline V lookup: CDR1 TSWWSYY, CDR2 QGS. The CDR3 protein is CALGDRPSRTGGPGATDKLIF. The CDR3 region has the DNA TGTGCTCTTGGGGACCGGCCATCCCGTACTGGGGGCCCCGGAGCAACCGATAAACTCATCTTT.

In its sample, this clone is medium-sized. It is likely a read error: a sequence one base away is far more abundant. The rearrangement uses TRDV1 and TRDJ1; 9 bases align to TRDD3. The V segment lost 2 bases and the J segment 0 bases; nucleotides outside the gene matches: 10. The CDR3 is made up of 18 amino acids. CDR1 is TSWWSYY and CDR2 is QGS in the germline V gene. CDR3 region: CALGERRYWGRHTDKLIF. CDR3 coding DNA: TGTGCTCTTGGGGAAAGGAGGTACTGGGGGAGGCACACCGATAAACTCATCTTT.

The chain carries TRDV1 and TRDJ1; 12 nucleotides line up with TRDD3. The V gene end was trimmed by 2 bases and the J gene end by 0 bases; junction bases not matched to a gene: 22. The germline CDR1 and CDR2 sequences are TSWWSYY and QGS. The length of the CDR3 is 23 residues. CDR3 in amino acids: CALGESPLPSGGYGIAYTDKLIF. For the CDR3, the DNA is TGTGCTCTTGGGGAAAGCCCCCTTCCGTCTGGGGGATACGGGATTGCGTACACCGATAAACTCATCTTT.

This clone is termed medium-sized. Other DNA sequences of this sample code for an identical CDR3. This rearrangement joins TRDV1 to TRDJ1; D possibly corresponds to TRDD3 (5 bases). The germline CDR1 and CDR2 sequences are TSWWSYY and QGS. Trimming left V 5 bases short and J 8 bases short, with 9 bases between. The CDR3 sequence is 11 residues long. CDR3 coding DNA: TGTGCTCTTGGGAAAGGGGGCAAACTCATCTTT. It specifies CALGKGGKLIF.

This clone rates as medium-sized (0.01 to 0.1%). Given a far larger clone just one base away, this is likely a sequencing read error. The chain employs TRDV1 and TRDJ1, with D possibly being TRDD2 or TRDD3 (8 bases each). The V gene lost 5 bases and the J gene lost 3 bases, with 37 bases spanning the gap. Germline CDR1 reads TSWWSYY; CDR2 reads QGS. The CDR3 sequence is 22 residues long. The CDR3 DNA reads as TGTGCTCTTGGGCCTTATTACTTCCTACCGTTACTGGGGGCCAGGTACGCCGATAAACTCATCTTT. This codes for CALGPYYFLPLLGARYADKLIF.

Of note for this clone: This sequence is one base from a far larger clone and is likely a read error. This chain joins TRDV1 and TRDJ1; no clear D. Trimming removed 6 bases from V and 3 bases from J, with 11 bases in between. Germline V lookup: CDR1 TSWWSYY, CDR2 QGS. The CDR3 sequence is 13 residues long. The CDR3 loop is CALGDVWPDKLIF. The CDR3 nucleotides are TGTGCTCTTGGAGACGTATGGCCCGATAAACTCATCTTT.

This chain connects TRDV1 to TRDJ1; 11 bases agree with TRDD3. Germline CDR1 and CDR2: TSWWSYY and QGS. The CDR3 is 16 residues long. Unmatched junction bases numbered 4, after V lost 4 bases and J lost 0 bases. The CDR3 sequence is CALGARLGDNTDKLIF. The CDR3 DNA sequence: TGTGCTCTTGGGGCGAGACTGGGGGATAACACCGATAAACTCATCTTT.

Relative to its sample, this clone is medium-sized. Being one base from a much bigger clone, this may be a read error. Other DNA variants within this sample encode the same CDR3. The V gene is TRDV1, the J gene TRDJ1; TRDD3 agrees at 9 bases. After removal of 2 bases from V and 7 bases from J, the junction contained 26 bases not matched to a gene. The length of the CDR3 is 21 residues. Germline CDR1 is TSWWSYY and CDR2 is QGS. CDR3 protein: CALGEKARTYWGSPGSVKLIF. DNA of the CDR3: TGTGCTCTTGGGGAAAAGGCCCGTACTTACTGGGGGAGCCCAGGGTCGGTTAAACTCATCTTT.

The rearrangement uses TRDV1 and TRDJ1, with TRDD3 matching over 12 bases. The germline V gene has CDR1 TSWWSYY and CDR2 QGS. The CDR3 consists of 21 residues. V lost 2 bases to trimming and J lost 3 bases; unmatched junction nucleotides: 19. The CDR3 reads CALGETQHVQFTGGYPDKLIF. The DNA of the CDR3 is TGTGCTCTTGGGGAAACCCAACATGTACAATTTACTGGGGGATACCCCGATAAACTCATCTTT.

As for this clone: TCRdb's entry gives the protein of a much larger clone, which mismatches this DNA's translation at residue 7, likely from a read error; the protein reported here is translated from the DNA. J is TRDJ1 and V is TRDV1; the match to TRDD3 covers 11 bases. The CDR3 loop spans 20 amino acids. CDR1 is TSWWSYY, CDR2 QGS, per germline. The CDR3 region has the DNA TGTGCCTTAGGGGGCCTTTCACACTTGAACTGGGGGATAAAGACCGATAAACTCATCTTT. Its protein is CALGGLSHLNWGIKTDKLIF.

A remark on this clone: The likely explanation is a read error, given a far larger clone one base away. The chain is built from TRDV1 and TRDJ1; D remains unclear. Trimming removed 5 bases from V and 8 bases from J, with 9 bases in between. Germline loops: CDR1 TSWWSYY, CDR2 QGS. This CDR3 is built from 11 residues. The CDR3 spells CALGKGVKLIF. CDR3 bases: TGTGCTCTTGGGAAAGGGGTCAAACTCATCTTT.

About this clone itself: TCRdb records a much larger clone's protein for this DNA, with a difference at residue 10 that likely arises from a read error; the protein given is the translation of the DNA. The chain uses TRDV1 and TRDJ1; 13 nucleotides agree with TRDD3. V lost 0 bases to trimming and J lost 3 bases; unmatched junction nucleotides: 19. Looked up from germline, CDR1 is TSWWSYY and CDR2 is QGS. This CDR3 is 22 amino acids long. DNA for the CDR3: TGTGCTCTTGGGGAACTTCCCCTCCCTACCCTACTGGGGGATACGCGATCCGATAAACTCATCTTT. Translated: CALGELPLPTLLGDTRSDKLIF.

This clone was observed a handful of times. TCRdb's protein for this DNA is that of a much larger clone and differs from the translation at residue 13, likely a read error; the protein shown is the DNA translation. V is TRDV1 and J is TRDJ1; 10 bases fit TRDD3. The CDR3 extends over 19 amino acids. J lost 1 base, V lost 4 bases, and 15 bases had no gene match. Germline CDR1 and CDR2: TSWWSYY and QGS. The CDR3 is CALGAYRLGDTWCTDKLIF. The CDR3 DNA follows: TGTGCTCTTGGGGCTTATCGTTTGGGGGATACCTGGTGCACCGATAAACTCATCTTT.

Judged by abundance, this clone is medium-sized. A far larger clone differs by one base, so this is likely a read error. This chain joins TRDV1 and TRDJ1; TRDD3 aligns across 11 bases. The trim removed 1 base at V and 8 bases at J, leaving 27 bases unmatched. There are 22 residues in the CDR3. Germline V lookup: CDR1 TSWWSYY, CDR2 QGS. The CDR3 region has the DNA TGTGCTCTTGGGGAACCCTACGTATGGGGGATACGCGGTTGGCAAAACAGCAACAAACTCATCTTT. The encoded protein is CALGEPYVWGIRGWQNSNKLIF.

A few counts support this clone. A read error is the likely source, as a far larger clone sits one nucleotide away. Other DNA sequences in the sample encode the same CDR3. The rearrangement uses TRDV1 and TRDJ1; 12 bases align to TRDD3. Germline loops: CDR1 TSWWSYY, CDR2 QGS. The CDR3 runs 22 residues. The V segment lost 0 bases and the J segment 3 bases; nucleotides outside the gene matches: 20. CDR3: CALGELPLPALLGDTRSDKLIF. As DNA, the CDR3 is TGTGCTCTTGGGGAACTTCCCCTCCCTGCCCTACTGGGGGATACACGATCCGATAAACTCATCTTT.

There are a few counts of this clone. The mismatch at residue 14 between this DNA's translation and the TCRdb protein of a much larger clone likely reflects a read error; the protein shown is translated from the DNA. The chain uses TRDV1 and TRDJ1; possible D gene TRDD2, 7 bases. The CDR3 runs to 21 residues. The V gene's germline CDR1 is TSWWSYY and CDR2 QGS. V dropped 2 bases and J dropped 1 base, with 29 bases sitting between them. CDR3 DNA: TGTGCTCTTGGGGAAAAATTTCGCTTCCTATCTGGGGATGCGGGCACCGATAAACTCATCTTT. It is translated as CALGEKFRFLSGDAGTDKLIF.

J is TRDJ1 and V is TRDV1, with D perhaps matching TRDD3 (6 bases). The CDR3 has 20 amino acids. Germline lookup yields CDR1 TSWWSYY and CDR2 QGS. Trimming left V 1 base short and J 7 bases short, with 31 bases between. CDR3 sequence (DNA): TGTGCTCTTGGGGAACGCTCCCCAGTACCTTGGGAGCTGGGGCCCTTTAAACTCATCTTT. Translating gives CALGERSPVPWELGPFKLIF.